This T cell receptor (beta chain) was captured in a study of blood T cell repertoires in COVID-19. The CDR3 contains 15 residues. V was shortened by 1 base and J by 5 bases, with 14 bases between the two germline ends. Per the germline V gene, CDR1 is SSHAT and CDR2 is FNYEAQ (reference sequence). This clone was seen more than once but under ten times. Under the authors' procedure: Nucleated cell counts were estimated from reference gene primer amplification. Libraries were prepared by immunoSEQ multiplex PCR; TCRdb keeps only in-frame clonotypes and omits some of them. The V and J calls and clone size were taken over from that table, and D and trimming were inferred from the DNA. The sample has roughly 150,000 clones, around nine tenths seen once.

The chain combines TRBV7-7 with TRBJ2-5; perhaps TRBD2 as D (6 bases). The source material was peripheral blood. The TCR comes from a woman between 65 and 79 years old with COVID-19, enrolled during active disease. CDR3 residues: CASSLVPDRGETQYF. Written as DNA, the CDR3 is TGTGCCAGCAGCTTAGTGCCGGACCGGGGGGAGACCCAGTACTTC.